Listed below are T cell receptor beta chains from one sample, sequenced in a study of OX40 agonist ivuxolimab in advanced cancers. The assay was immunoSEQ multiplex PCR, and TCRdb's table has in-frame clones only and misses some. The sample includes nearly 80,000 clones, 84% of them seen just once. Sequences were derived from CD4+ or CD8+ T cells sorted from blood, sampled in a trial of the OX40 agonist ivuxolimab. The receptors here all came from an adult with an advanced solid tumor such as melanoma, head and neck, liver or kidney cancer. Each CDR3 is given with its conserved first and last residue. The order of the fields is CDR3 protein, CDR3 DNA, clone size, J gene, D gene, V gene. The D gene is left open where the match is weak. Clone size is shown for a subset of rows, as once, few, many or a class of expanded clone.

CDR3: CASSYGPFYGYTF; DNA: TGTGCCAGCAGTTACGGCCCTTTCTATGGCTACACCTTC; size: NA; J: TRBJ1-2; D: NA; V: TRBV27
CDR3: CASSFRQGSGNTIYF; DNA: TGTGCCAGCAGCTTCCGACAGGGCTCTGGAAACACCATATATTTT; size: NA; J: TRBJ1-3; D: TRBD1; V: TRBV5-6
CDR3: CASSESPGLPTDTQYF; DNA: TGTGCCAGCAGCGAGAGCCCCGGGCTTCCCACAGATACGCAGTATTTT; size: NA; J: TRBJ2-3; D: NA; V: TRBV9
CDR3: CASSSRPGAEKLFF; DNA: TGTGCCAGCAGCTCTCGACCGGGAGCTGAAAAACTGTTTTTT; size: NA; J: TRBJ1-4; D: NA; V: TRBV7-6
CDR3: CASSFGGGAYEQYF; DNA: TGTGCCAGCAGTTTCGGGGGGGGTGCCTACGAGCAGTACTTC; size: NA; J: TRBJ2-7; D: TRBD2; V: TRBV27
CDR3: CASSLSFGGANSPLHF; DNA: TGTGCCAGCAGTTTAAGTTTTGGGGGAGCTAATTCACCCCTCCACTTT; size: NA; J: TRBJ1-6; D: NA; V: TRBV27
CDR3: CAIRGTEAYEQYF; DNA: TGTGCCATCAGGGGGACAGAGGCCTACGAGCAGTACTTC; size: NA; J: TRBJ2-7; D: TRBD1; V: TRBV10-3
CDR3: CASSQEYGFDYEQYF; DNA: TGCGCCAGCAGCCAAGAGTACGGCTTTGACTACGAGCAGTACTTC; size: once; J: TRBJ2-7; D: NA; V: TRBV4-1
CDR3: CASSFTGVAEAFF; DNA: TGCGCCAGCAGCTTTACAGGGGTCGCTGAAGCTTTCTTT; size: NA; J: TRBJ1-1; D: TRBD1; V: TRBV5-1
CDR3: CASRSLAGGPYEQYF; DNA: TGTGCCAGCAGGTCCCTAGCGGGAGGGCCTTACGAGCAGTACTTC; size: NA; J: TRBJ2-7; D: TRBD2; V: TRBV6-1
CDR3: CASSPEVRQPLHF; DNA: TGTGCCAGCAGCCCCGAGGTCCGTCAGCCCCTCCACTTT; size: NA; J: TRBJ1-6; D: NA; V: TRBV6-1
CDR3: CASSPGPGSTDTQYF; DNA: TGTGCCAGCAGCCCGGGACCGGGGAGCACAGATACGCAGTATTTT; size: NA; J: TRBJ2-3; D: NA; V: TRBV9
CDR3: CASSPTPFHMNTQYF; DNA: TGTGCCAGTAGTCCCACTCCATTTCACATGAATACGCAGTATTTT; size: NA; J: TRBJ2-3; D: NA; V: TRBV19
CDR3: CASRLTSGGALEQFF; DNA: TGTGCCAGCAGACTCACTAGCGGGGGGGCCTTAGAGCAGTTCTTC; size: once; J: TRBJ2-1; D: TRBD2; V: TRBV2
CDR3: CASSPQGDQPQHF; DNA: TGTGCCAGCAGTCCTCAGGGGGATCAGCCCCAGCATTTT; size: NA; J: TRBJ1-5; D: TRBD1; V: TRBV6-6
CDR3: CASGTFRTGELFF; DNA: TGTGCCAGCGGGACATTTAGGACCGGGGAGCTGTTTTTT; size: NA; J: TRBJ2-2; D: NA; V: TRBV2
CDR3: CATSRLQGASNQPQHF; DNA: TGTGCCACCAGCAGGCTCCAGGGGGCCAGCAATCAGCCCCAGCATTTT; size: many; J: TRBJ1-5; D: TRBD1; V: TRBV15
CDR3: CASSLSWTAYEQYF; DNA: TGTGCCAGCAGCTTAAGTTGGACAGCCTACGAGCAGTACTTC; size: NA; J: TRBJ2-7; D: NA; V: TRBV11-2
CDR3: CVSSQEDLTEAFF; DNA: TGCGTCAGCAGCCAAGAGGACCTCACTGAAGCTTTCTTT; size: NA; J: TRBJ1-1; D: NA; V: TRBV4-3
CDR3: CASSQGRPYEQYF; DNA: TGCGCCAGCAGCCAAGGACGGCCTTACGAGCAGTACTTC; size: NA; J: TRBJ2-7; D: NA; V: TRBV4-3
CDR3: CASSAYTGELFF; DNA: TGTGCCAGCAGCGCTTACACCGGGGAGCTGTTTTTT; size: NA; J: TRBJ2-2; D: NA; V: TRBV7-6
CDR3: CASSLRQGSNQPQHF; DNA: TGTGCCAGCAGCCTGCGGCAGGGAAGCAATCAGCCCCAGCATTTT; size: once; J: TRBJ1-5; D: NA; V: TRBV6-1
CDR3: CASSPRDRGSGANVLTF; DNA: TGCGCCAGCAGCCCCCGGGACAGGGGATCTGGGGCCAACGTCCTGACTTTC; size: NA; J: TRBJ2-6; D: TRBD1; V: TRBV4-1
CDR3: CASSTPGLAGPKSSYNEQFF; DNA: TGTGCCAGTAGTACTCCGGGACTAGCGGGCCCAAAAAGCTCCTACAATGAGCAGTTCTTC; size: once; J: TRBJ2-1; D: TRBD2; V: TRBV19
CDR3: CATSEPWGAPGYTF; DNA: TGTGCCACCAGCGAACCTTGGGGGGCGCCGGGCTACACCTTC; size: NA; J: TRBJ1-2; D: NA; V: TRBV15
CDR3: CASSLRYGRNQQETQYF; DNA: TGTGCCAGCAGCTTGAGGTATGGAAGAAACCAACAAGAGACCCAGTACTTC; size: NA; J: TRBJ2-5; D: NA; V: TRBV5-4
CDR3: CAWSQGNTGELFF; DNA: TGTGCCTGGAGCCAGGGAAACACCGGGGAGCTGTTTTTT; size: NA; J: TRBJ2-2; D: NA; V: TRBV30
CDR3: CASSSYFHRRSTDTQYF; DNA: TGTGCCAGCAGCTCGTACTTCCACAGGCGGAGCACAGATACGCAGTATTTT; size: NA; J: TRBJ2-3; D: NA; V: TRBV28
CDR3: CASSFRDSGNTGELFF; DNA: TGTGCCAGCAGCTTTCGGGACTCAGGGAACACCGGGGAGCTGTTTTTT; size: NA; J: TRBJ2-2; D: NA; V: TRBV11-2
CDR3: CSVEEPGLKGTQYF; DNA: TGCAGCGTTGAAGAACCCGGACTCAAAGGGACCCAGTACTTC; size: NA; J: TRBJ2-5; D: NA; V: TRBV29-1
CDR3: CASSSGTGSGYTF; DNA: TGTGCCAGCAGCTCCGGGACAGGGTCTGGCTACACCTTC; size: NA; J: TRBJ1-2; D: TRBD1; V: TRBV7-8
CDR3: CASSFSVSGSGNEQFF; DNA: TGCGCCAGCAGCTTCTCGGTTAGCGGGAGTGGGAATGAGCAGTTCTTC; size: NA; J: TRBJ2-1; D: TRBD2; V: TRBV5-1
CDR3: CASSLDPGAGGYTF; DNA: TGCGCCAGCAGCTTGGACCCAGGGGCGGGGGGCTACACCTTC; size: NA; J: TRBJ1-2; D: NA; V: TRBV5-1
CDR3: CASSRGGDNQPQHF; DNA: TGTGCCAGCTCCAGGGGAGGGGACAATCAGCCCCAGCATTTT; size: once; J: TRBJ1-5; D: NA; V: TRBV6-6
CDR3: CASSPGQLSTNEKLFF; DNA: TGTGCCAGCAGCCCAGGACAGTTATCAACTAATGAAAAACTGTTTTTT; size: NA; J: TRBJ1-4; D: NA; V: TRBV7-2
CDR3: CASSYSFQGRNTEAFF; DNA: TGTGCCAGCAGTTACTCGTTCCAGGGGCGGAACACTGAAGCTTTCTTT; size: once; J: TRBJ1-1; D: NA; V: TRBV6-5
CDR3: CASSLKGGLENTIYF; DNA: TGCGCCAGCAGCTTGAAAGGAGGGTTGGAAAACACCATATATTTT; size: NA; J: TRBJ1-3; D: NA; V: TRBV5-1
CDR3: CASSMTGANTEAFF; DNA: TGTGCCAGTAGTATGACAGGGGCGAACACTGAAGCTTTCTTT; size: NA; J: TRBJ1-1; D: TRBD1; V: TRBV19
CDR3: CASSSREGGKAFF; DNA: TGTGCCAGCAGTTCTCGAGAGGGGGGAAAGGCTTTCTTT; size: NA; J: TRBJ1-1; D: NA; V: TRBV27
CDR3: CASSKWTSGCQETQYF; DNA: TGTGCCAGCAGCAAGTGGACTAGCGGATGCCAAGAGACCCAGTACTTC; size: NA; J: TRBJ2-5; D: NA; V: TRBV21-1
CDR3: CASMDRSSEKLFF; DNA: TGTGCCAGCATGGATAGGTCTTCTGAAAAACTGTTTTTT; size: few; J: TRBJ1-4; D: NA; V: TRBV28
CDR3: CASSQGGGRNEQFF; DNA: TGTGCCAGCAGCCAGGGGGGGGGCCGAAATGAGCAGTTCTTC; size: NA; J: TRBJ2-1; D: NA; V: TRBV7-2
CDR3: CASSSGDRGPKSHF; DNA: TGTGCCAGCAGCTCGGGGGACAGGGGCCCTAAGAGTCATTTT; size: few; J: TRBJ1-5; D: TRBD1; V: TRBV6-1
CDR3: CASSDTRMGKEQFF; DNA: TGTGCCAGCAGCGACACTAGGATGGGGAAGGAGCAGTTCTTC; size: few; J: TRBJ2-1; D: NA; V: TRBV7-8
CDR3: CASSQPKDDWNTEAFF; DNA: TGTGCCAGCAGCCAACCGAAAGACGACTGGAACACTGAAGCTTTCTTT; size: NA; J: TRBJ1-1; D: NA; V: TRBV14